This T cell receptor (beta chain) was found in a study of blood T cell repertoires in COVID-19. Overall study: Researchers got acute and convalescent COVID-19 samples from the United States, Italy and Spain. PBMCs, B-cell-depleted T cells, or T cells provided the cDNA or gDNA that made up the material.

How the authors handled the data: Reference gene primer amplification yielded estimated nucleated cell counts. Here immunoSEQ multiplex PCR was the method, and the copy in TCRdb shows in-frame clones only, minus some. The D gene and trimming were derived from the DNA, and the V and J assignments and clone size from that table. The sample includes 300,000 to 350,000 clones, about nine tenths of them seen just once. The CDR3 is made up of 15 amino acids. The V segment lost 1 base and the J segment 4 bases; nucleotides outside the gene matches: 3. Per germline, CDR1 SGHNT and CDR2 YENEEA. Seattle cases were enrolled at active infection and followed longitudinally.

The sequenced sample consisted of peripheral blood. This clonotype was sampled from a man younger than 40 with COVID-19, enrolled during active disease. The chain combines TRBV11-3 with TRBJ2-5, with 10 bases lining up with TRBD1. CDR3 loop: CASSLGQGAGETQYF. The CDR3, as DNA: TGTGCCAGCAGCTTAGGACAGGGGGCAGGAGAGACCCAGTACTTC.